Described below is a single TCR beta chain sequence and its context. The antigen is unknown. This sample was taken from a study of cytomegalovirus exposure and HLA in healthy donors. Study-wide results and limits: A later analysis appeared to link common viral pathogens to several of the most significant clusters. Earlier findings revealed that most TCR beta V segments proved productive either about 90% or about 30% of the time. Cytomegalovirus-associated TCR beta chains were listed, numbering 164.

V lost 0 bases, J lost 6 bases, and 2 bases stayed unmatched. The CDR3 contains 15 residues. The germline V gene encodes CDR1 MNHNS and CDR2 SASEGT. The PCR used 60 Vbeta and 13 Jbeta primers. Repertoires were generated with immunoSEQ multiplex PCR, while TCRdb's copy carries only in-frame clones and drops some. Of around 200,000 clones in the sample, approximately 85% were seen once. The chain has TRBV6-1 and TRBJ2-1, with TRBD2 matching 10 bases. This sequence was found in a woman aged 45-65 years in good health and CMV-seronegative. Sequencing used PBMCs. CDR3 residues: CASSEAAGGPNEQFF. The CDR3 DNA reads TGTGCCAGCAGTGAAGCAGCGGGAGGGCCCAATGAGCAGTTCTTC.